These 21 T cell receptor beta chains originate from one sample sequenced in a study of blood T cell repertoires in COVID-19 (TCRdb year 2020). Libraries were built with the immunoSEQ multiplex PCR assay. In TCRdb, the immuneACCESS table is reduced to in-frame sequences with V and J assigned. These tables do not hold every clone; where another copy was compared, an unresolved V gene accounts for under half, and the others remain unexplained. For this sample the table gives 250,000 to 300,000 clones, of which 75% to 90% were detected only once. The ten largest account for around 2% of the sample. The sequenced material came from PBMCs or T cells enriched from blood (not recorded which). The receptors here all came from a woman aged 45-65 years who had recovered from COVID-19.

This clone came up a few times. The chain links TRBV2 to TRBJ2-3; D ambiguous. This CDR3 contains 15 residues. Germline V lookup: CDR1 SNHLY, CDR2 FYNNEI. The V end lost 2 bases, the J end lost 1 base, and 10 bases lay between the germline ends. The chain's CDR3 is CASSEQRLGTDTQYF. CDR3 nucleotides: TGTGCCAGCAGTGAACAGCGTCTCGGCACAGATACGCAGTATTTT.

V and J are TRBV10-2 and TRBJ2-7; tentatively, D is TRBD1 (6 bases). The germline V gene encodes CDR1 WSHSY and CDR2 SAAADI. The CDR3 spans 12 residues. V lost 8 bases and J 2 bases, leaving 10 bases between the germline ends. CDR3 bases: TGCGCCAGCGGCAGGGGTCCCTACGAGCAGTACTTC. This encodes CASGRGPYEQYF.

This chain joins TRBV28 and TRBJ1-6; D is undetermined. The CDR3 is made up of 12 amino acids. Between the trimmed V and J ends, which lost 5 bases and 11 bases, there was a span of 10 bases. Germline V gene sequence: CDR1 MDHEN, CDR2 SYDVKM. CDR3 DNA: TGTGCCAGCAGTCGGGAACGGGCACCCCTCCACTTT. Protein product: CASSRERAPLHF.

The V call is TRBV27, the J call TRBJ1-5; D unresolved. Germline values: CDR1 MNHEY, CDR2 SMNVEV (reference sequence). The CDR3 has 16 amino acids. Trimming shortened V by 2 bases and J by 0 bases, and 11 bases separated the two germline ends. The DNA of the CDR3 is TGTGCCAGCAGTTTAAGCTCGGGTCATAGCAATCAGCCCCAGCATTTT. It is translated as CASSLSSGHSNQPQHF.

The CDR3 spells CASSQTGFGATNEKLFF. CDR3 nucleotides: TGCGCCAGCAGCCAAACAGGGTTTGGGGCAACTAATGAAAAACTGTTTTTT. The chain joins TRBV4-1 to TRBJ1-4; possible D gene TRBD1, 6 bases. The CDR3 length is 17 residues. Germline assignment: CDR1 MGHRA and CDR2 YSYEKL. Trimming took off 2 bases at V and 0 bases at J, with 13 bases between the two ends.

On this clone: At one end the junction does not follow the germline gene, possibly because of a read error. The rearrangement links TRBV2 to TRBJ2-1; D ambiguous. The CDR3 is 12 amino acids. Germline lookup yields CDR1 SNHLY and CDR2 FYNNEI. CDR3 nucleotide sequence: TGTGCCAGCAGGGAAGTCGTAAATGAGCAGTTCTTC. Amino acids: CASREVVNEQFF.

The chain employs TRBV5-1 and TRBJ1-6; 7 nucleotides agree with TRBD1. This CDR3 is 14 amino acids long. Trimming cost V 2 bases and J 8 bases; bases outside gene matches: 4. Germline values: CDR1 SGHRS, CDR2 YFSETQ. CDR3 loop: CASSLTGVDSPLHF. The CDR3, as DNA: TGCGCCAGCAGCTTAACAGGGGTGGATTCACCCCTCCACTTT.

This clone was found once. The chain carries TRBV5-1 and TRBJ2-7; 9 positions agree with TRBD2. This CDR3 region has 16 residues. CDR1 is SGHRS, CDR2 YFSETQ, per germline. V lost 2 bases to trimming and J lost 6 bases; unmatched junction nucleotides: 12. The CDR3 region has the DNA TGCGCCAGCAGCTTTGGACTCGCGCGGGAGGGGGGCGAGCAGTACTTC. Protein sequence: CASSFGLAREGGEQYF.

In this sample, this clone turned up a few times. The chain combines TRBV27 with TRBJ1-5, with 7 bases matching TRBD1. Germline V gene lookup returns CDR1 MNHEY and CDR2 SMNVEV (reference sequence). V shed 6 bases, J shed 7 bases, and the junction held 12 bases outside the gene matches. This CDR3 spans 15 amino acids. This chain's CDR3 is CASSLGQPGGQPQHF. In nucleotides, the CDR3 is TGTGCCAGCAGCTTGGGACAGCCTGGGGGACAGCCCCAGCATTTT.

The chain employs TRBV4-2 and TRBJ2-2, with 8 bases aligning to TRBD2. This CDR3 has 16 residues. Trimming removed 2 bases from V and 1 base from J; junction bases left unmatched: 3. The germline CDR1 and CDR2 sequences are LGHNA and YNFKEQ. The CDR3 here is CASSQRLAWNTGELFF. The CDR3 nucleotides read TGTGCCAGCAGCCAACGACTAGCGTGGAACACCGGGGAGCTGTTTTTT.

To note about this clone: The sample carries other DNA sequences with the same CDR3. V and J are TRBV15 and TRBJ1-1; D call uncertain. Per germline, CDR1 LNHNV and CDR2 YYDKDF (reference sequence). The CDR3 runs 11 residues. Between the trimmed V and J ends, which lost 5 bases and 2 bases, there was a span of 3 bases. The CDR3 spells CATSLNTEAFF. Written as DNA, the CDR3 is TGTGCCACCAGCCTTAACACTGAAGCTTTCTTT.

This rearrangement joins TRBV19 to TRBJ1-6; possibly TRBD1 for D (6 bases). The V gene lost 3 bases and the J gene lost 13 bases, with 10 bases spanning the gap. The CDR3 has 12 amino acids. CDR1 and CDR2 from the germline V gene are LNHDA and SQIVND (reference sequence). DNA of the CDR3: TGTGCCAGTAGTATGATACAGGGTCCCCTCCACTTT. Amino acids: CASSMIQGPLHF.

CDR3 nucleotide sequence: TGTGCCACCAGCAGAGAGCCCGTAGGACAGGTCTACGAGCAGTACTTC. It codes for CATSREPVGQVYEQYF. The chain combines TRBV15 with TRBJ2-7; 7 nucleotides match TRBD1. V dropped 0 bases and J dropped 3; count of bases not matched to a gene: 8. The CDR3 totals 16 residues. Germline values: CDR1 LNHNV, CDR2 YYDKDF (reference sequence). Combining the CDR3 with reference TRBV15 and TRBJ2-7 gives the whole variable domain DAMVIQNPRYQVTQFGKPVTLSCSQTLNHNVMYWYQQKSSQAPKLLFHYYDKDFNNEADTPDNFQSRRPNTSFCFLDIRSPGLGDTAMYLCATSREPVGQVYEQYFGPGTRLTVT.

The genes are TRBV3-1 (or the pseudogene TRBV3-2) and TRBJ2-1, with TRBD1 identical over 9 bases. Germline CDR1 is LGHDT and CDR2 is YNNKEL (reference sequence). There are 15 residues in the CDR3. With V trimmed by 3 bases and J by 8 bases, 8 bases remained unmatched. CDR3 DNA sequence: TGTGCCAGCAGCCAGACCGGGACAGGGAGGGATGAGCAGTTCTTC. Protein product: CASSQTGTGRDEQFF.

The CDR3 DNA sequence: TGCGCCAGCAGCGACAGGGACTTTTCTACAGATACGCAGTATTTT. Translated, it gives CASSDRDFSTDTQYF. The chain links TRBV4-1 to TRBJ2-3; D is possibly TRBD1 (7 bases). Germline V gene data show CDR1 as MGHRA and CDR2 as YSYEKL. CDR3 length: 15 residues. Between the trimmed V and J ends, which lost 5 bases and 3 bases, there was a span of 15 bases.

The rearrangement joins TRBV18 to TRBJ2-2, with 11 bases aligning to TRBD2. The CDR3 has 16 amino acids. Germline V gene lookup returns CDR1 KGHSH and CDR2 LQKENI. V dropped 3 bases and J dropped 4; count of bases not matched to a gene: 4. CDR3 in amino acids: CASSPPGLAATGELFF. CDR3 nucleotide sequence: TGTGCCAGCTCACCCCCGGGACTAGCGGCCACCGGGGAGCTGTTTTTT.

The gene calls are TRBV9 and TRBJ1-2; D possibly corresponds to TRBD1 (6 bases). The V gene lost 4 bases and the J gene lost 4 bases, with 17 bases spanning the gap. This CDR3 contains 15 residues. Germline CDR1 and CDR2: SGDLS and YYNGEE. CDR3 protein: CASSLWAGATYGYTF. CDR3 sequence (DNA): TGTGCCAGCAGCCTGTGGGCGGGGGCCACCTATGGCTACACCTTC.

This chain joins TRBV28 and TRBJ2-3; D is perhaps TRBD2 (6 bases). V was pared by 10 bases and J by 3 bases, with 26 bases between. Germline values: CDR1 MDHEN, CDR2 SYDVKM. The CDR3 is made up of 17 amino acids. The CDR3 bases are TGTGCCACCCGTGGTTCTCAACTAGTTGGGGGGACAGATACGCAGTATTTT. The encoded protein is CATRGSQLVGGTDTQYF.

This rearrangement joins TRBV1 to TRBJ2-5; TRBD2, as called in the table, went unchecked against the DNA. TRBV1 is marked as a pseudogene. The CDR3 sequence is 20 residues long. In DNA form, the CDR3 reads TGCACCAGCAGCCCCCTCCGTGGGACTAGCGGGAGTGGGGGCCAAGAGACCCAGTACTTC. The encoded protein is CTSSPLRGTSGSGGQETQYF.

V gene TRBV11-1 combines with J gene TRBJ2-5; D is unclear. CDR1 is SGHAT, CDR2 FQDESV, per germline (reference sequence). The CDR3 is 14 amino acids. V was trimmed by 1 base and J by 3 bases, leaving 9 bases between them. The CDR3 sequence is CASSLGGQEETQYF. The CDR3 nucleotides are TGTGCCAGCAGCTTAGGTGGCCAGGAAGAGACCCAGTACTTC. Supplemented by reference TRBV11-1 and TRBJ2-5, the full variable domain reads EAEVAQSPRYKITEKSQAVAFWCDPISGHATLYWYRQILGQGPELLVQFQDESVVDDSQLPKDRFSAERLKGVDSTLKIQPAELGDSAMYLCASSLGGQEETQYFGPGTRLLVL.

This sequence joins TRBV7-6 and TRBJ2-2; the D is unclear. The CDR3 is made up of 16 amino acids. The V gene lost 1 base and the J gene lost 4 bases, with 13 bases spanning the gap. CDR1 and CDR2 from the germline V gene are SGHVS and FNYEAQ. The CDR3 is CASSLVQVKTTGELFF. The CDR3, as DNA: TGTGCCAGCAGCTTAGTGCAGGTTAAGACCACCGGGGAGCTGTTTTTT.